This T cell receptor (beta chain) derives from a study of blood T cell repertoires in COVID-19. Study background: The cDNA or gDNA used as material had been derived from T cells, B-cell-depleted T cells, or PBMCs.

This clone appeared a single time. Authors' analysis steps: How many nucleated cells were present was estimated from reference gene primer amplification. The repertoire was sequenced with immunoSEQ multiplex PCR; TCRdb's copy has only in-frame clones and lacks some. The V and J calls and clone size are taken from that table; D and trimming were inferred from the DNA. The data hold about 410,000 clones, with 70% to 90% observed a single time. The sequenced sample was peripheral blood. This receptor was taken from a woman in her twenties or thirties with active or convalescent COVID-19.

The CDR3 protein is CALRGRGSTDTQYF. Written as DNA, the CDR3 is TGTGCCCTCCGCGGCAGGGGAAGCACAGATACGCAGTATTTT. The chain carries TRBV2 and TRBJ2-3; perhaps TRBD1 as D (6 bases). With 11 bases removed from V and 0 bases from J, the gap between germline ends came to 15 bases. Germline V gives CDR1 SNHLY, CDR2 FYNNEI. The CDR3 runs 14 residues.